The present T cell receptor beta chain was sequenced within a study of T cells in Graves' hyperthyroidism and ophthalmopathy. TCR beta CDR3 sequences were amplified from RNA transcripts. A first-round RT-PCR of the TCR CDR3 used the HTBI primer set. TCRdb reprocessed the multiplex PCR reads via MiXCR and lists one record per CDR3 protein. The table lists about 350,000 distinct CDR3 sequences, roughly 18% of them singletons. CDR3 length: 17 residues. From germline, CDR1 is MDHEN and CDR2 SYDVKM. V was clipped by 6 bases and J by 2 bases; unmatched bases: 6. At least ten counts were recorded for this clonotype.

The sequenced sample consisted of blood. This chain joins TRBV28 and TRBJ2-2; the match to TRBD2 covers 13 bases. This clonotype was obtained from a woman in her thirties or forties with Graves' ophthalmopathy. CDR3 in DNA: TGTGCCAGCAGGCAGACTAGCGGGAGGAGAAACACCGGGGAGCTGTTTTTT. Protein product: CASRQTSGRRNTGELFF.